Listed here are 13 T cell receptor beta chains from one sample, sequenced in a study of T-cell memory formation after mild COVID-19. MiXCR was run by TCRdb on the 5' RACE reads, yielding one entry per CDR3 protein. Seen here are 140,000 or so distinct CDR3 sequences, 6% to 7% observed once, and the top ten hold 2% to 2.5%. Sequencing was carried out using PBMCs or a T cell subset sorted from them (not recorded which). These receptors were obtained from an adult woman who had mild COVID-19 (a few samples of this study predate the infection). Cell type and time point are not known.

This clonotype was picked up many times. This CDR3 is missing its conserved last phenylalanine or tryptophan, likely due to a read error. The DNA is omitted, as the CDR3 cannot be located on it reliably, and the CDR3 follows TCRdb's listing. The chain has TRBV11-2 and TRBJ1-1. The CDR3 totals 15 residues, both ends included. Looked up from germline, CDR1 is SGHAT and CDR2 is FQNNGV. CDR3 protein: CASSFGGFFGPSPTL.

This clonotype was recorded a few times. The V call is TRBV3-1, the J call TRBJ2-1; D is unresolved. CDR1 and CDR2 (germline): LGHDT, YNNKEL (reference sequence). The CDR3 loop spans 17 amino acids. V was clipped by 0 bases and J by 3 bases, with 15 bases between them. The CDR3: CASSQEFLVVDYNEQFF. For the CDR3, the DNA is TGTGCCAGCAGCCAAGAGTTTTTGGTGGTAGACTACAATGAGCAGTTCTTC.

This clonotype was seen a handful of times. The genes are TRBV6-2 or TRBV6-3 and TRBJ1-5; a weak D match, TRBD1 (5 bases). CDR1 and CDR2 (germline): MNHEY, SVGEGT. Trimming shortened V by 4 bases and J by 4 bases, and 17 bases separated the two germline ends. This CDR3 has 16 amino acids. As DNA, the CDR3 is TGTGCCAGCAGTTCATCTGGGGGGGTAAGAAATCAGCCCCAGCATTTT. This encodes CASSSSGGVRNQPQHF.

The chain recombines TRBV5-4 with TRBJ1-6; 9 bases fit TRBD1. The CDR3 spans 17 residues. Per germline, CDR1 SGHNT and CDR2 YYREEE (reference sequence). The ends lost 2 bases at V and 10 bases at J; junction bases unmatched: 13. The CDR3 loop reads CASSFRSFRDRDSPLHF. The DNA for the CDR3 is TGTGCCAGCAGCTTTCGGAGCTTTCGGGACAGGGACTCACCCCTCCACTTT.

This clonotype was found a few times. V usage is TRBV7-9 and J usage is TRBJ1-2; D is ambiguous. CDR1 is SEHNR and CDR2 is FQNEAQ in the germline V gene (reference sequence). The CDR3 totals 14 residues. V lost 3 bases and J 4 bases, leaving 12 bases between the germline ends. CDR3 in amino acids: CASSLDLNIYGYTF. The CDR3 DNA is TGTGCCAGCAGCTTGGACCTAAATATCTATGGCTACACCTTC.

This clonotype showed up just once. The chain recombines TRBV6-2 or TRBV6-3 with TRBJ2-1; D remains ambiguous. V dropped 5 bases and J dropped 9 bases, with 8 bases sitting between them. Per the germline V gene, CDR1 is MNHEY and CDR2 is SVGEGT. This CDR3 has 11 residues. CDR3 in amino acids: CASSLVFEQFF. The DNA for the CDR3 is TGTGCCAGCAGTCTAGTATTTGAGCAGTTCTTC.

This clonotype was found a few times. V is TRBV20-1 and J is TRBJ1-1, with TRBD1 matching over 7 bases. There are 13 residues in the CDR3. The V and J ends lost 3 bases and 7 bases, in that order; junction bases with no gene match: 8. From germline, CDR1 is DFQATT and CDR2 SNEGSKA (reference sequence). CDR3 bases: TGCAGTGCTAGTAGGAAGGGGGCCGGTGAAGCTTTCTTT. This gives the protein CSASRKGAGEAFF.

This clonotype showed up many times. The chain couples TRBV7-8 to TRBJ1-2; the match to TRBD1 covers 8 bases. Germline values: CDR1 SGHVS, CDR2 FQNEAQ. This CDR3 comprises 19 residues. Trimming at V came to 1 base and at J to 6 bases, leaving 19 bases not matched to a gene. The CDR3 bases are TGTGCCAGCAGCTTAGGGCGAGGACAGGGAGACCGTCAGGGTGATGGCTACACCTTC. This translates into CASSLGRGQGDRQGDGYTF.

The table lists this clonotype with a few counts. The chain recombines TRBV5-1 with TRBJ1-1; possibly TRBD1 for D (6 bases). Trimming removed 1 base from V and 0 bases from J, with 10 bases in between. The CDR3 covers 15 residues. Germline values: CDR1 SGHRS, CDR2 YFSETQ. CDR3: CASSLLTGLNTEAFF. CDR3 in DNA: TGCGCCAGCAGCTTGCTAACAGGGTTGAACACTGAAGCTTTCTTT. Supplemented by reference TRBV5-1 and TRBJ1-1, the full variable domain reads KAGVTQTPRYLIKTRGQQVTLSCSPISGHRSVSWYQQTPGQGLQFLFEYFSETQRNKGNFPGRFSGRQFSNSRSEMNVSTLELGDSALYLCASSLLTGLNTEAFFGQGTRLTVV.

This clonotype has just a few counts. The chain is built from TRBV12-3 or TRBV12-4 and TRBJ2-2; D unresolved. This CDR3 is built from 15 residues. The V end was cut by 1 base, the J end by 4 bases, with 10 bases between. CDR3 protein: CASSLVSRGTGELFF. CDR3 bases: TGTGCCAGCAGTTTAGTTTCTCGAGGCACCGGGGAGCTGTTTTTT.

This clonotype was seen repeatedly, ten times or more. J is TRBJ1-2 and V is TRBV7-3; TRBD1 might be the D (6 bases). Germline values: CDR1 SGHTA, CDR2 FQGTGA. The CDR3 is 15 amino acids. V was clipped by 5 bases and J by 3 bases, with 16 bases between them. CDR3 region: CASSPPGASYYGYTF. DNA of the CDR3: TGTGCCAGCAGCCCACCGGGGGCGTCCTACTATGGCTACACCTTC.

This clonotype was seen many times. The V call is TRBV5-1, the J call TRBJ2-1; no firm D call. The germline CDR1 and CDR2 sequences are SGHRS and YFSETQ. The CDR3 extends over 14 amino acids. V was cut by 2 bases and J by 0 bases, with 6 bases left in between. CDR3 DNA: TGCGCCAGCAGCTTAGGTACCTCCTACAATGAGCAGTTCTTC. Translated, it gives CASSLGTSYNEQFF.

This clonotype came up a few times. This chain uses TRBV7-3 with TRBJ1-6, with D possibly matching TRBD1 (6 bases). Germline V CDR1 and CDR2: SGHTA, FQGTGA. V dropped 5 bases and J dropped 8 bases, with 13 bases sitting between them. The CDR3 length is 14 residues. CDR3 amino acids: CASSPKGGDSPLHF. CDR3 nucleotides: TGTGCCAGCAGCCCCAAGGGGGGGGATTCACCCCTCCACTTT. Full variable domain (remainder filled in from reference TRBV7-3 and TRBJ1-6): GAGVSQTPSNKVTEKGKYVELRCDPISGHTALYWYRQSLGQGPEFLIYFQGTGAADDSGLPNDRFFAVRPEGSVSTLKIQRTERGDSAVYLCASSPKGGDSPLHFGNGTRLTVT.